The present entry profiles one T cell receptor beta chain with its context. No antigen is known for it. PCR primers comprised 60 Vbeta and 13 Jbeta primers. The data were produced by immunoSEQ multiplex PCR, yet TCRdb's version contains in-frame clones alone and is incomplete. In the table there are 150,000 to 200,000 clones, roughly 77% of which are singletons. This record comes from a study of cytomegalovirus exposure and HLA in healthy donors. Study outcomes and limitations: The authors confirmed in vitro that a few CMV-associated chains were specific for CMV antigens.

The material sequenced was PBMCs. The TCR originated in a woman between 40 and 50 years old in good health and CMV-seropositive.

The CDR3 sequence: CASRVFVGRGRLDTEAFF. The CDR3 bases are TGTGCCAGCAGAGTTTTTGTTGGCAGGGGGCGCCTGGACACTGAAGCTTTCTTT. V and J are TRBV28 and TRBJ1-1, with TRBD1 matching over 8 bases. CDR1 is MDHEN and CDR2 is SYDVKM in the germline V gene. CDR3 size: 18 residues. V shed 6 bases and J 3 bases; nucleotides not matched to a gene: 18.